The next 11 T cell receptor beta chains were all read from a single sample in a study of CXCR3-negative and CXCR3-positive naive CD8 T cells. Study-wide points: TRB CDR3s of CXCR3-positive naive cells were more hydrophobic than those of CXCR3-negative naive cells.

No antigen has been identified for these receptors. cDNA libraries for TRB were generated by 5' RACE incorporating UMI labels. TCRdb re-called the 5' RACE reads and catalogs CDR3 proteins one per entry, DNA excluded. In total, the table holds 49,000 or so distinct CDR3 sequences. The sequencing input was naive CXCR3+ CD8+ T cells from blood. Noted subset: CD45RO-CCR7+CD27+CD95- naive CD8+ T cells expressing CXCR3 (TNR3+). These receptors originate from a human donor in good health. Some clones in this sample may be carry-over from other donors' samples.

The V call is TRBV28, the J call TRBJ2-5; without DNA, the TCRdb call of TRBD1 cannot be checked. The CDR3 has 14 amino acids. Germline-derived CDR1 and CDR2 are MDHEN and SYDVKM. CDR3 sequence: CASSPWTGGETQYF.

V usage is TRBV4-2 and J usage is TRBJ2-1; checking the TCRdb D call of TRBD2 is not possible without DNA. CDR1 is LGHNA and CDR2 is YNFKEQ in the germline V gene. The CDR3 has 15 amino acids. CDR3 protein: CASSQMDGTYNEQFF.

The V gene is TRBV7-7, the J gene TRBJ1-1; without DNA, the TCRdb call of TRBD1 cannot be checked. Germline CDR1 is SSHAT and CDR2 is FNYEAQ (reference sequence). CDR3 size: 15 residues. CDR3 sequence reads: CASSVMDSMNTEAFF.

This chain uses TRBV7-9 with TRBJ2-5; absent DNA, TCRdb's TRBD2 call cannot be checked. CDR1 and CDR2 (germline): SEHNR, FQNEAQ (reference sequence). This CDR3 region has 17 residues. CDR3 sequence: CASSPFPITGGQETQYF.

This chain joins TRBV13 and TRBJ2-7; without DNA, the TCRdb call of TRBD2 cannot be checked. The CDR3 is 16 residues long. CDR1 and CDR2 from the germline V gene are PRHDT and FYEKMQ (reference sequence). The chain's CDR3 is CASRSASGLAEHEQYF. The full variable domain, completed using reference TRBV13 and TRBJ2-7, is AAGVIQSPRHLIKEKRETATLKCYPIPRHDTVYWYQQGPGQDPQFLISFYEKMQSDKGSIPDRFSAQQFSDYHSELNMSSLELGDSALYFCASRSASGLAEHEQYFGPGTRLTVT.

V is TRBV29-1 and J is TRBJ2-2; there is no DNA to check the TCRdb D call of TRBD2. The CDR3 sequence is 15 residues long. In germline, CDR1 is SQVTM, CDR2 ANQGSEA. CDR3 sequence: CSVGGRGSVTGELFF.

V usage is TRBV7-9 and J usage is TRBJ2-5; the D call from TCRdb, TRBD1, cannot be confirmed without DNA. The V gene's germline CDR1 is SEHNR and CDR2 FQNEAQ (reference sequence). This CDR3 comprises 13 residues. The CDR3 loop is CASSYGARGTQYF.

V and J are TRBV20-1 and TRBJ2-1; without DNA, the TCRdb call of TRBD1 cannot be checked. The CDR3 has 16 residues. CDR1 and CDR2 from the germline V gene are DFQATT and SNEGSKA (reference sequence). The CDR3 loop is CSARSRAGELYNEQFF.

The chain carries TRBV5-1 and TRBJ2-3. The CDR3 is 15 residues long. Germline V gene data show CDR1 as SGHRS and CDR2 as YFSETQ. CDR3 region: CASSRLLANTDTQYF.

This clonotype is labeled medium-sized based on frequency. This rearrangement joins TRBV29-1 to TRBJ2-5; TCRdb calls TRBD1, which cannot be checked without DNA. This CDR3 region has 13 residues. Germline V gene sequence: CDR1 SQVTM, CDR2 ANQGSEA. This chain's CDR3 is CSVDQQDLATQYF. Full variable domain (outside the CDR3, taken from reference TRBV29-1 and TRBJ2-5): SAVISQKPSRDICQRGTSLTIQCQVDSQVTMMFWYRQQPGQSLTLIATANQGSEATYESGFVIDKFPISRPNLTFSTLTVSNMSPEDSSIYLCSVDQQDLATQYFGPGTRLLVL.

This chain joins TRBV15 and TRBJ2-1; with no DNA, the TCRdb D assignment of TRBD1 cannot be verified. CDR3 length: 14 residues. Germline loops: CDR1 LNHNV, CDR2 YYDKDF (reference sequence). CDR3: CATSRGQGFNEQFF.